This TCR beta chain was obtained from a study of shared clonotypes between healthy human individuals (dated by TCRdb to the early 2020s). Regarding the study in general: A few men and two women, aged 18 to 49 years, made up the cohort. Per donor, leukapheresis produced somewhere between about 0.8 and 9 billion PBMCs. Per donor, three plates each were used for CD4 naive and CD4 memory, two for CD8 naive, and one for CD8 memory. Libraries were prepared and TCR repertoires were sequenced by different laboratories using diverse techniques, in order to increase sequencing depth and limit assay-specific biases. The study deeply sequenced blood TCR repertoires of five healthy adults to estimate repertoire size and the extent of clonotype sharing between individuals.

Using the deep immunoSEQ assay, TCR CDR3 regions were amplified from genomic DNA by multiplex PCR. Extracted genomic DNA from each cell subset was spread evenly across all wells of several immunoSEQ 96-well plates, with each plate serving as a replicate. For sorted subsets, roughly 190 ng of genomic DNA, equivalent to about 30,000 T cell genomes, went into each replicate PCR. Purified libraries were quantified with a Qubit 3.0 fluorometer, sized on a Bioanalyzer 2100, and re-quantified with the KAPA Library Quantification kit. Every immunoSEQ 96-well plate was sequenced on a dedicated single-read 150-cycle Illumina NextSeq 550 flow cell. The study's own analysis went as follows. Because the immunoSEQ output held only junctional sequences and lacked quality scores, the filtering could not match the filtering applied to full-length reads. To assign V/J genes and CDR3, sequences were annotated against IMGT germline references using PyIR, a Python wrapper for IgBLAST v1.9. Reads were filtered out if the reads had weak V/J assignments (E-value above 1e-6), no CDR3, stop codons, out-of-frame junctions, or ambiguous translated residues. A V3J clonotype was defined by an identical inferred V gene, J gene, and CDR3 amino acid sequence. Percentage overlap between repertoires was computed as shared unique clonotypes divided by the size of the smaller repertoire. RTK rarefaction, the Chao1 estimator, and Recon v2.1 estimates of unobserved clonotypes were used to assess repertoire richness. For all TCRbeta clonotypes obtained by the gDNA method from a handful of donors, generation probabilities were computed with OLGA. The table was pulled from immuneACCESS by TCRdb, which kept in-frame rearrangements only. Such tables lose some clones; where checked, under half of the loss comes from unresolved V genes, and the rest has no known cause. D and trimming were read from the DNA, whereas the V and J calls and clone size are those reported in that table. The sample data list about 800,000 clones, and 90% to 98% of these were observed just once. The ten largest clonotypes hold less than 0.25% of the sample.

For this clone: The antigen it recognizes is unknown. No base-level quality is on record; no much larger clone is a single base apart.

A distance of 13 bases separates the germline ends of V and J, which lose 0 bases and 7 bases respectively. From a lookup of the germline V gene (reference sequence), CDR1 and CDR2 are MNHEY and SMNVEV. Taken from cysteine to phenylalanine, the CDR3 has 14 residues. The read is trimmed to its CDR3 DNA, 42 bases read in frame from base 1. CD8 naive samples were CD45RO-negative cells positively selected for CCR7, giving a CD45RA+CCR7+ population that excluded TemRA cells. The donors were healthy, HIV-negative adults who had no recently reported acute infections or vaccinations. Every donor was a Caucasian adult living in Nashville, Tennessee, USA. Blood was collected by leukapheresis, and PBMCs were isolated by Ficoll-Histopaque density gradient centrifugation and then cryopreserved in liquid nitrogen vapor phase. Analytical flow cytometry was used to check the purity and quantity of each magnetically sorted T cell population. Genomic DNA was isolated from every sorted fraction and measured by UV absorbance on a Nanodrop 2000c.

Study-level results and caveats: Estimated clonotype richness was generally larger for naive than for memory subsets. Sampling was restricted to blood, and TCR repertoires in tissues likely differ from the TCR repertoires found in blood. Compared with non-shared clonotypes, clonotypes shared by all four sorted-subset donors had higher generation probabilities. Based on pairwise subsampling, the degree of clonotype sharing among donors was expected to be affected by sequencing depth. Rarefaction of sorted-subset datasets indicated incomplete sequencing despite the large sequencing depth. Because the study included a small number of donors, the genetic and exposure-history diversity represented was limited. Roughly 5% of naive CD4, approximately 3.7% of naive CD8, roughly 2.4% of memory CD4, and about 0.4% of memory CD8 clonotypes were shared across a few donors.

Sequenced: naive CD8+ T cells sorted from blood. The label giving this sample's cell subset or site can be read as: CD45RA+CCR7+. The sequence was collected from a man aged 30 to 45 in good health. The chain couples TRBV27 to TRBJ2-7; no confident D gene assignment can be made. The DNA sequence reads TGTGCCAGCAGTTTATCAAGGGTCGGCACTGAGCAGTACTTC. This gives the protein CASSLSRVGTEQYF.